These 25 T cell receptor beta chains came from one sample sequenced in a study of metastatic and nonmetastatic thyroid tumors. MiXCR reprocessed the PCR reads for TCRdb. The profile shows some 10,000 clones, about 10% of them singletons. Ahead of thyroid surgery, no patient had received treatment of any kind. The sequencing sample was made of tumor tissue. The receptors here all came from a female donor with papillary thyroid cancer or a benign thyroid nodule (not recorded which). Some clones in this sample may be carry-over from other donors' samples.

This clone was recorded many times. The chain has TRBV14 and TRBJ1-1; 10 bases map to TRBD1. Germline CDR1 and CDR2: SGHDN and FVKESK. J lost 0 bases, V lost 4 bases, and 11 bases had no gene match. CDR3 length: 18 residues. For the CDR3, the DNA is TGTGCCAGCAGCCTCCGACAGGGGGCAGGGAGCATGAACACTGAAGCTTTCTTT. Translation gives CASSLRQGAGSMNTEAFF.

This clone turned up a few times. A much larger clone sits a single nucleotide away, making a read error possible. Other DNA variants within this sample encode the same CDR3. The chain is built from TRBV5-6 and TRBJ1-1, with TRBD1 matching 7 bases. CDR1 and CDR2 (germline): SGHDT, YYEEEE. The CDR3 loop spans 16 amino acids. CDR3 coding DNA: TGTGCCAGCAGCTTCGGGGGGCAGGGGGTGAACACTGAAGCTTTCTTC. It translates to CASSFGGQGVNTEAFF. The full variable domain, with the rest looked up from reference TRBV5-6 and TRBJ1-1, is DAGVTQSPTHLIKTRGQQVTLRCSPKSGHDTVSWYQQALGQGPQFIFQYYEEEERQRGNFPDRFSGHQFPNYSSELNVNALLLGDSALYLCASSFGGQGVNTEAFFGQGTRLTVV.

This clone ranks as medium-sized. The rearrangement links TRBV27 to TRBJ2-1, with TRBD1 matching 10 bases. CDR1 MNHEY and CDR2 SMNVEV come from the germline V gene (reference sequence). V trimming: 3 bases; J trimming: 5 bases; junction bases outside the gene matches: 7. This CDR3 has 16 residues. DNA of the CDR3: TGTGCCAGCAGTTTTTTAGGGACAGGGGTCCACAATGAGCAGTTCTTC. It codes for CASSFLGTGVHNEQFF.

About this clone: Sequence at one end of the junction differs from germline and may be a read error. The rearrangement links TRBV6-2 or TRBV6-3 to TRBJ1-3; maybe TRBD1 (6 bases). The CDR3 spans 18 residues. Germline V CDR1 and CDR2: MNHEY, SVGEGT. CDR3 nucleotide sequence: TGCGCCAGCAGTTACTTCCGGCCAGGGACATATTCGGGAAACACCATATATTTT. Translating it yields CASSYFRPGTYSGNTIYF.

There are many counts of this clone. This chain connects TRBV5-1 to TRBJ2-5, with a weak D call TRBD2 (6 bases). The ends were cut back, 0 bases at V and 2 bases at J, with 8 bases in the middle. The CDR3 sequence is 14 residues long. CDR1 SGHRS and CDR2 YFSETQ come from the germline V gene. The CDR3 bases are TGCGCCAGCAGCTTGGGGGCGGGACAAGAGACCCAGTACTTC. Amino acid sequence: CASSLGAGQETQYF.

This clone has only a few counts. The junction differs from germline at one of its ends, possibly a read error. The chain links TRBV11-2 to TRBJ2-6; TRBD2 matches 11 bases. CDR3 length: 19 residues. From germline, CDR1 is SGHAT and CDR2 FQNNGV. DNA of the CDR3: TGTGCCAGCAGCTTAGGATTTAGCGGGAGGGCCTCTGGGTCCAACGTCCTTACTTTC. Its protein product is CASSLGFSGRASGSNVLTF.

This clone was seen at least ten times. This rearrangement joins TRBV5-1 to TRBJ2-5; 8 nucleotides agree with TRBD1. V trimming: 0 bases; J trimming: 0 bases; junction bases outside the gene matches: 4. This CDR3 comprises 16 residues. Germline V lookup: CDR1 SGHRS, CDR2 YFSETQ. The CDR3 DNA follows: TGCGCCAGCAGCTTGGCCGGGACAGGCAACCAAGAGACCCAGTACTTC. Amino acids: CASSLAGTGNQETQYF.

This clone is labeled as medium-sized. The chain joins TRBV12-5 to TRBJ2-3; 7 bases match TRBD2. The CDR3 runs to 15 residues. With 1 base clipped from V and 4 bases from J, the junction kept 5 bases outside the gene matches. CDR1 and CDR2 from the germline V gene are LGHNT and FRNRAP. CDR3 coding DNA: TGTGCTAGTGGTTTGGAGGGAGGGTCGTCAGATACGCAGTATTTT. Residues: CASGLEGGSSDTQYF.

The sample holds many counts of this clone. The V call is TRBV7-9, the J call TRBJ1-5; TRBD1 matches at 7 bases. Germline CDR1 reads SEHNR; CDR2 reads FQNEAQ (reference sequence). The CDR3 has 14 residues. Unmatched junction bases numbered 3, after V lost 4 bases and J lost 3 bases. For the CDR3, the DNA is TGTGCCAGCAGCTCCGACAGGGTCAATCAGCCCCAGCATTTT. This translates into CASSSDRVNQPQHF. The entire variable domain, with the rest obtained from reference TRBV7-9 and TRBJ1-5, is as follows: DTGVSQNPRHKITKRGQNVTFRCDPISEHNRLYWYRQTLGQGPEFLTYFQNEAQLEKSRLLSDRFSAERPKGSFSTLEIQRTEQGDSAMYLCASSSDRVNQPQHFGDGTRLSIL.

This clone was counted ten times or more. CDR3 residues: CASSPWGSPYEQYF. Here the CDR3 DNA reads TGTGCCAGCAGCCCCTGGGGCAGTCCCTACGAGCAGTACTTC. This chain links TRBV3-1 with TRBJ2-7; TRBD1 might be the D (5 bases). Germline V lookup: CDR1 LGHDT, CDR2 YNNKEL (reference sequence). V lost 4 bases to trimming and J lost 2 bases, with 12 bases between them. The CDR3 covers 14 residues.

This clone is medium-sized (0.01 to 0.1%) by share. The V and J genes are TRBV24-1 and TRBJ2-2; 7 bases match TRBD2. CDR3 length equals 14 residues. The germline V gene has CDR1 KGHDR and CDR2 SFDVKD. With 2 bases clipped from V and 7 bases from J, the junction kept 3 bases outside the gene matches. Written as DNA, the CDR3 is TGTGCCACCAGTGATTCGCGGGAGATCGGGGAGCTGTTTTTT. Encoded protein: CATSDSREIGELFF.

Of note for this clone: A read error may produce the germline difference seen at one junction end. V and J are TRBV10-1 and TRBJ2-3; maybe TRBD1 (6 bases). CDR1 and CDR2 (germline): WNHNN, SYGVQD (reference sequence). The CDR3 totals 16 residues. CDR3 sequence reads: CASSDQGPQVTDTQYF. For the CDR3, the DNA is TGCGCCAGCAGTGATCAGGGGCCGCAGGTTACTGATACTCAGTATTTT.

Ten or more counts support this clone. V is TRBV5-1 and J is TRBJ1-3; no definite D call. The CDR3 runs 14 residues. Germline CDR1 is SGHRS and CDR2 is YFSETQ. The V end was cut by 4 bases, the J end by 0 bases, with 8 bases between. CDR3 in amino acids: CASSISYSGNTIYF. CDR3 nucleotide sequence: TGCGCCAGCAGCATCAGCTACTCTGGAAACACCATATATTTT.

In its sample, this clone is medium-sized. The rearrangement uses TRBV28 and TRBJ1-5; 7 bases match TRBD1. The J segment lost 5 bases and the V segment lost 5 bases, leaving 9 bases of the junction unmatched. This CDR3 spans 15 amino acids. Germline CDR1 and CDR2: MDHEN and SYDVKM. CDR3 residues: CASSPFGQAYQPQHF. CDR3 DNA sequence: TGTGCCAGCAGTCCCTTCGGACAGGCCTATCAGCCCCAGCATTTT.

This clone was seen repeatedly, ten times or more. The chain joins TRBV18 to TRBJ1-1; TRBD1 matches 8 bases. Germline V gene lookup returns CDR1 KGHSH and CDR2 LQKENI. The CDR3 consists of 13 residues. V shed 8 bases, J shed 5 bases, and the junction held 7 bases outside the gene matches. This CDR3 reads CASARTGRTEAFF. The CDR3, as DNA: TGTGCCAGCGCCAGGACAGGGAGGACTGAAGCTTTCTTT.

In its sample, this clone was seen a few times. The V gene is TRBV6-1, the J gene TRBJ2-2; a weak D match, TRBD2 (6 bases). The CDR3 has 16 amino acids. V lost 7 bases, J lost 4 bases, and 19 bases lay in between. The germline V gene encodes CDR1 MNHNS and CDR2 SASEGT. The CDR3 loop reads CASIEAGGRGTGELFF. Here the CDR3 DNA reads TGTGCCAGCATTGAGGCCGGGGGACGGGGCACCGGGGAGCTGTTTTTT.

This clone is classed as medium-sized (0.01 to 0.1%). The chain employs TRBV28 and TRBJ1-1; a weak D match, TRBD1 (6 bases). Trimming shortened V by 3 bases and J by 4 bases, and 15 bases separated the two germline ends. Germline V gene lookup returns CDR1 MDHEN and CDR2 SYDVKM. The CDR3 contains 15 residues. Here the CDR3 reads CASSLSTGKVTEAFF. DNA for the CDR3: TGTGCCAGCAGTTTGTCAACAGGGAAGGTCACTGAAGCTTTCTTT.

This clone was detected many times. The V gene is TRBV5-1, the J gene TRBJ2-1, with TRBD2 matching 9 bases. The length of the CDR3 is 14 residues. V trimming: 0 bases; J trimming: 10 bases; junction bases outside the gene matches: 5. From germline, CDR1 is SGHRS and CDR2 YFSETQ. The CDR3 sequence: CASSLVASGDEQFF. The CDR3 nucleotides read TGCGCCAGCAGCTTGGTGGCTAGCGGGGACGAGCAGTTCTTC.

J is TRBJ1-6 and V is TRBV11-2, with a tentative D call TRBD1 (5 bases). The CDR3 has 15 amino acids. The germline V gene has CDR1 SGHAT and CDR2 FQNNGV. Between the trimmed V and J ends, which lost 4 bases and 6 bases, there was a span of 13 bases. The CDR3 loop reads CASSSEGDLNSPLHF. Written as DNA, the CDR3 is TGTGCCAGCAGCTCAGAAGGGGACCTTAATTCACCCCTCCACTTT. Supplemented by reference TRBV11-2 and TRBJ1-6, the full variable domain reads EAGVAQSPRYKIIEKRQSVAFWCNPISGHATLYWYQQILGQGPKLLIQFQNNGVVDDSQLPKDRFSAERLKGVDSTLKIQPAKLEDSAVYLCASSSEGDLNSPLHFGNGTRLTVT.

This clone was seen repeatedly, ten times or more. The rearrangement uses TRBV7-2 and TRBJ2-3, with 8 bases fitting TRBD2. This CDR3 region has 16 residues. V trimming: 5 bases; J trimming: 2 bases; junction bases outside the gene matches: 9. CDR1 and CDR2 (germline): SGHTA, FQGNSA. The CDR3 DNA reads TGTGCCAGCAGCCCACAACCGGGACTAGACACAGATACGCAGTATTTT. The encoded protein is CASSPQPGLDTDTQYF.

This clone was detected ten times or more. V and J are TRBV4-1 and TRBJ1-4; no firm D call. The CDR3 sequence is 15 residues long. CDR1 and CDR2 (germline): MGHRA, YSYEKL. V lost 2 bases to trimming and J lost 3 bases, with 10 bases between them. Written as DNA, the CDR3 is TGCGCCAGCAGCCAAATCAAGGGAGCTAATGAAAAACTGTTTTTT. The encoded protein is CASSQIKGANEKLFF.

This clone was seen repeatedly, ten times or more. CDR3 sequence: CASSSSMNTEAFF. CDR3 in DNA: TGTGCCAGCAGCTCCTCGATGAACACTGAAGCTTTCTTT. The V and J genes are TRBV7-3 and TRBJ1-1; D is unresolved. The germline V gene has CDR1 SGHTA and CDR2 FQGTGA. The CDR3 is 13 amino acids. Trimming shortened V by 4 bases and J by 0 bases, and 6 bases separated the two germline ends.

By share, this clone ranks as medium-sized. The CDR3 DNA follows: TGTGCCAGCAGCGGGGGACTAGGCGAGCAGTTCTTC. It yields the protein CASSGGLGEQFF. The chain employs TRBV7-2 and TRBJ2-1, with 8 bases that match TRBD2. Germline assignment: CDR1 SGHTA and CDR2 FQGNSA. The V and J ends lost 5 bases and 10 bases, in that order; junction bases with no gene match: 4. The CDR3 extends over 12 amino acids. The whole variable domain, filled in from reference TRBV7-2 and TRBJ2-1, reads GAGVSQSPSNKVTEKGKDVELRCDPISGHTALYWYRQSLGQGLEFLIYFQGNSAPDKSGLPSDRFSAERTGGSVSTLTIQRTQQEDSAVYLCASSGGLGEQFFGPGTRLTVL.

There are many counts of this clone. The chain couples TRBV29-1 to TRBJ1-1, with D tentatively TRBD1 (5 bases). Germline values: CDR1 SQVTM, CDR2 ANQGSEA. Trimming stripped 2 bases from V and 0 bases from J, with 7 bases between. This CDR3 spans 13 amino acids. The CDR3: CSVETGVNTEAFF. Here the CDR3 DNA reads TGCAGCGTTGAAACGGGGGTGAACACTGAAGCTTTCTTT. Full variable domain (missing parts from reference TRBV29-1 and TRBJ1-1): SAVISQKPSRDICQRGTSLTIQCQVDSQVTMMFWYRQQPGQSLTLIATANQGSEATYESGFVIDKFPISRPNLTFSTLTVSNMSPEDSSIYLCSVETGVNTEAFFGQGTRLTVV.

This clone is classed as medium-sized (0.01 to 0.1%). The chain carries TRBV2 and TRBJ1-2, with D hard to call. The CDR3 loop spans 14 amino acids. Trimming stripped 6 bases from V and 7 bases from J, with 18 bases between. CDR1 is SNHLY and CDR2 is FYNNEI in the germline V gene. CDR3: CASRLREGWRGYTF. Here the CDR3 DNA reads TGTGCCAGCAGACTAAGGGAGGGATGGCGTGGCTACACCTTC.